This T cell receptor beta chain was identified in a study of Graves' ophthalmopathy and Graves' hyperthyroidism. RNA transcripts provided the template for amplifying TCR beta CDR3 regions. Second-round multiplex PCR came after first-round RT-PCR with HTBI primers. One entry per CDR3 protein, called by TCRdb with MiXCR from the multiplex PCR reads. The sample shows 600,000 to 950,000 distinct CDR3 sequences, roughly two fifths of them seen only once. This clonotype came up a few times. The CDR3 is made up of 12 amino acids. From germline, CDR1 is MNHEY and CDR2 SVGAGI. V gave up 8 bases and J gave up 2 bases, with 9 bases separating them. Clinical symptoms, serum thyroxine, TRAb, thyroid ultrasound and orbital computed tomography were relied on for diagnosis.

V is TRBV6-5 and J is TRBJ2-5; no firm D call. The clonotype comes from an adult man with Graves' ophthalmopathy. Sequenced sample: peripheral blood. This CDR3 reads CASLSDQETQYF. CDR3 nucleotide sequence: TGTGCCAGCCTGTCGGATCAAGAGACCCAGTACTTC.